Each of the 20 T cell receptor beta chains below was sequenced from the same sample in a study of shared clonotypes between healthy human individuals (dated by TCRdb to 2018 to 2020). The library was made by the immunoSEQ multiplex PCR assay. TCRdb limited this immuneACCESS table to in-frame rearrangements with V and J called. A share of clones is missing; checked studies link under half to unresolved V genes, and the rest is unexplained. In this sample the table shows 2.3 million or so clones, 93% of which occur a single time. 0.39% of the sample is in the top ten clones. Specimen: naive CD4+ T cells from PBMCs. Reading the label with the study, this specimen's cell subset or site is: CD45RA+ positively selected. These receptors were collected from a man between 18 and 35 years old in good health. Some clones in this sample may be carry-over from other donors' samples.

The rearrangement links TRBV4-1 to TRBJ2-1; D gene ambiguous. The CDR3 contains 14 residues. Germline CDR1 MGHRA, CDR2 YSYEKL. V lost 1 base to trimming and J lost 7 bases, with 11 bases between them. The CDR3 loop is CASSQVVTPNEQFF. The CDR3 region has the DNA TGCGCCAGCAGCCAAGTCGTCACACCAAATGAGCAGTTCTTC.

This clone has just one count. As DNA, the CDR3 is TGTGCCAGCGGGGCCGACAGCGATAATGAAAAACTGTTTTTT. Residues: CASGADSDNEKLFF. The chain combines TRBV6-5 with TRBJ1-4; a weak D match, TRBD1 (5 bases). The CDR3 contains 14 residues. Looked up from germline, CDR1 is MNHEY and CDR2 is SVGAGI. Trimming removed 8 bases at V and 4 bases at J, with 14 bases between.

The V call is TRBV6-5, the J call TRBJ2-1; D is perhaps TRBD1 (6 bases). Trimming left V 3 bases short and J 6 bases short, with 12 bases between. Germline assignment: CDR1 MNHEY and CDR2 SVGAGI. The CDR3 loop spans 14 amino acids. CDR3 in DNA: TGTGCCAGCAGTTATAAGGGGGTGGGCAATGAGCAGTTCTTC. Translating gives CASSYKGVGNEQFF.

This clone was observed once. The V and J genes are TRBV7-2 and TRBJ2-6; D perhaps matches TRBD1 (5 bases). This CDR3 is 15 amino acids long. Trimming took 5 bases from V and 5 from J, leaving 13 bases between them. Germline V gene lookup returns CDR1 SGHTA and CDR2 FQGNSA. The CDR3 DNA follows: TGTGCCAGCAGCCCGCGACAGTCCCGGGCCAACGTCCTGACTTTC. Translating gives CASSPRQSRANVLTF.

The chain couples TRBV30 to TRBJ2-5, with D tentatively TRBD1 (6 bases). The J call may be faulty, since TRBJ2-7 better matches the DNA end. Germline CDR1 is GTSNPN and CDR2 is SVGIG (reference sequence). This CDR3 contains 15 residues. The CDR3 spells CAWRPPRDMTYEQYF. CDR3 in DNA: TGTGCCTGGAGACCCCCCCGGGACATGACCTACGAGCAGTACTTC.

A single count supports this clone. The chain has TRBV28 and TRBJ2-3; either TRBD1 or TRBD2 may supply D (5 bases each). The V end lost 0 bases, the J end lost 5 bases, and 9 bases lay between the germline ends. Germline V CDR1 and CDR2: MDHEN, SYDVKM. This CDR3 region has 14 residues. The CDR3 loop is CASSLWGVKDTQYF. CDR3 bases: TGTGCCAGCAGTTTATGGGGGGTGAAAGATACGCAGTATTTT.

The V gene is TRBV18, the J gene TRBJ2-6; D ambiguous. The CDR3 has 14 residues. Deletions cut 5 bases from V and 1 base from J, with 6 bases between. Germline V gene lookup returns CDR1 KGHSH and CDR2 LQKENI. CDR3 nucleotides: TGTGCCAGCTCAAGCCTTTCTGGGGCCAACGTCCTGACTTTC. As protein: CASSSLSGANVLTF.

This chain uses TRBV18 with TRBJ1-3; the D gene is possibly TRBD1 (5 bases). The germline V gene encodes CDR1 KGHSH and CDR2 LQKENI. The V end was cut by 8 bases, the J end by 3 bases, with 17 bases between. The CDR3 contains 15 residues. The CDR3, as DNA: TGTGCCAGCGTCACCGGGGGACGCGGTGGAAACACCATATATTTT. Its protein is CASVTGGRGGNTIYF. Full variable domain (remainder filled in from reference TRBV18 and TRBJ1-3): NAGVMQNPRHLVRRRGQEARLRCSPMKGHSHVYWYRQLPEEGLKFMVYLQKENIIDESGMPKERFSAEFPKEGPSILRIQQVVRGDSAAYFCASVTGGRGGNTIYFGEGSWLTVV.

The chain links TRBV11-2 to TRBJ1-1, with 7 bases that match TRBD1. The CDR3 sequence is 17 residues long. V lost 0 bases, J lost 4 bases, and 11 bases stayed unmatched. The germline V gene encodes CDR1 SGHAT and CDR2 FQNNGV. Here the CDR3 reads CASSLDGSEGAGTEAFF. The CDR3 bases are TGTGCCAGCAGCTTAGATGGGTCGGAGGGGGCAGGCACTGAAGCTTTCTTT.

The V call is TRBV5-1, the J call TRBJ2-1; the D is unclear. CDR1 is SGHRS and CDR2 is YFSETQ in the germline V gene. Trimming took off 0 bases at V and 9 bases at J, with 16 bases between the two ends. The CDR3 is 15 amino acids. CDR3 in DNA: TGCGCCAGCAGCTTGGTAGGATCCGGACCGGCTGAGCAGTTCTTC. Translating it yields CASSLVGSGPAEQFF.

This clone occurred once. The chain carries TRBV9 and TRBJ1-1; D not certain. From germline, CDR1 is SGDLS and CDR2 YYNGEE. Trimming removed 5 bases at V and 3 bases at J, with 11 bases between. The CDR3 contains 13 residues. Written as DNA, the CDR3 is TGTGCCAGCAGAGCCGCCATAGACACTGAAGCTTTCTTT. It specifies CASRAAIDTEAFF.

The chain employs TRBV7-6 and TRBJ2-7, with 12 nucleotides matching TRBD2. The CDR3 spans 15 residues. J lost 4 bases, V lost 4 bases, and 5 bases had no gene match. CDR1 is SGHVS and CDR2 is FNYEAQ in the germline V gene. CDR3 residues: CASSSGLAGSYEQYF. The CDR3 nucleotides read TGTGCCAGCAGCTCCGGACTAGCGGGAAGTTACGAGCAGTACTTC.

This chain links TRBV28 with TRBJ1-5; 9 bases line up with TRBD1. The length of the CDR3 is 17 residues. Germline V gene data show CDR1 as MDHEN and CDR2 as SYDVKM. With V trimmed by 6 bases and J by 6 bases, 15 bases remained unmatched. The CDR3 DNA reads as TGTGCCAGCAGACGACGGACAGGGGCTCCAGCCGGTCAGCCCCAGCATTTT. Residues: CASRRRTGAPAGQPQHF.

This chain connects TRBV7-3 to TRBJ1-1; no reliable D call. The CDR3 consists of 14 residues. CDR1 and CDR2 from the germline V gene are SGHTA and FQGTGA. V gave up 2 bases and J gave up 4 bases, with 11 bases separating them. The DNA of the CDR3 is TGTGCCAGCAGCTTATCCGGCAGAGCCACTGAAGCTTTCTTT. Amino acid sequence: CASSLSGRATEAFF.

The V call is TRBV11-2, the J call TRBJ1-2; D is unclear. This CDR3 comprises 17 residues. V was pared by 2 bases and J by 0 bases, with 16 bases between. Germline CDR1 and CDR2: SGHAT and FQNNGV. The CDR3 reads CASSLRPARLANYGYTF. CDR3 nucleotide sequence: TGTGCCAGCAGCTTAAGACCAGCTCGTTTAGCTAACTATGGCTACACCTTC. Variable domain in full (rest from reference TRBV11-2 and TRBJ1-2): EAGVAQSPRYKIIEKRQSVAFWCNPISGHATLYWYQQILGQGPKLLIQFQNNGVVDDSQLPKDRFSAERLKGVDSTLKIQPAKLEDSAVYLCASSLRPARLANYGYTFGSGTRLTVV.

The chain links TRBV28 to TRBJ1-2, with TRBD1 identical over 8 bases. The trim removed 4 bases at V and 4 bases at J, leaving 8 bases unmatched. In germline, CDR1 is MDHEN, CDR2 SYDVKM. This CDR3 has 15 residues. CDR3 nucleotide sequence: TGTGCCAGCAGTTCTCCCCAGGGGGCGGGCTATGGCTACACCTTC. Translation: CASSSPQGAGYGYTF.

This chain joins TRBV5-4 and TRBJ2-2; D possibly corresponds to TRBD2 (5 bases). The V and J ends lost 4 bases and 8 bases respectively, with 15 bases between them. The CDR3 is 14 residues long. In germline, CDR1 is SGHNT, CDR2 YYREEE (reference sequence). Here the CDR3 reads CASSPRTSTGELFF. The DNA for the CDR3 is TGTGCCAGCAGCCCCCGGACTTCGACTGGGGAGCTGTTTTTT.

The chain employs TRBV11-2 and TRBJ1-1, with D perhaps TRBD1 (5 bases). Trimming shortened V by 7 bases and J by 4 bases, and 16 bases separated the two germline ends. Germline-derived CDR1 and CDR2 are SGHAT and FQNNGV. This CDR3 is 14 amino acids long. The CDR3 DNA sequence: TGTGCCAGCACCCTTGACCCGGGGGGCACTGAAGCTTTCTTT. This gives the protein CASTLDPGGTEAFF. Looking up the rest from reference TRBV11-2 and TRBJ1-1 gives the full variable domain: EAGVAQSPRYKIIEKRQSVAFWCNPISGHATLYWYQQILGQGPKLLIQFQNNGVVDDSQLPKDRFSAERLKGVDSTLKIQPAKLEDSAVYLCASTLDPGGTEAFFGQGTRLTVV.

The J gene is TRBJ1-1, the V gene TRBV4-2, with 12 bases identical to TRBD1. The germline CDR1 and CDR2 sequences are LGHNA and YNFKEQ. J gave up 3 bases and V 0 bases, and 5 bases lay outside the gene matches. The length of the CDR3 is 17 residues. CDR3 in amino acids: CASSQESGQGADTEAFF. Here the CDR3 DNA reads TGTGCCAGCAGCCAAGAATCGGGACAGGGGGCGGACACTGAAGCTTTCTTT.

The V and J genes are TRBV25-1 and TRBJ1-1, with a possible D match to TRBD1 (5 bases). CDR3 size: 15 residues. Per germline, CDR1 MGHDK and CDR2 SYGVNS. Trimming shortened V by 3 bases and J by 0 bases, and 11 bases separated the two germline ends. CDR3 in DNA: TGTGCCAGCAGTGACCTAGGGGCGATGAACACTGAAGCTTTCTTT. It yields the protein CASSDLGAMNTEAFF.